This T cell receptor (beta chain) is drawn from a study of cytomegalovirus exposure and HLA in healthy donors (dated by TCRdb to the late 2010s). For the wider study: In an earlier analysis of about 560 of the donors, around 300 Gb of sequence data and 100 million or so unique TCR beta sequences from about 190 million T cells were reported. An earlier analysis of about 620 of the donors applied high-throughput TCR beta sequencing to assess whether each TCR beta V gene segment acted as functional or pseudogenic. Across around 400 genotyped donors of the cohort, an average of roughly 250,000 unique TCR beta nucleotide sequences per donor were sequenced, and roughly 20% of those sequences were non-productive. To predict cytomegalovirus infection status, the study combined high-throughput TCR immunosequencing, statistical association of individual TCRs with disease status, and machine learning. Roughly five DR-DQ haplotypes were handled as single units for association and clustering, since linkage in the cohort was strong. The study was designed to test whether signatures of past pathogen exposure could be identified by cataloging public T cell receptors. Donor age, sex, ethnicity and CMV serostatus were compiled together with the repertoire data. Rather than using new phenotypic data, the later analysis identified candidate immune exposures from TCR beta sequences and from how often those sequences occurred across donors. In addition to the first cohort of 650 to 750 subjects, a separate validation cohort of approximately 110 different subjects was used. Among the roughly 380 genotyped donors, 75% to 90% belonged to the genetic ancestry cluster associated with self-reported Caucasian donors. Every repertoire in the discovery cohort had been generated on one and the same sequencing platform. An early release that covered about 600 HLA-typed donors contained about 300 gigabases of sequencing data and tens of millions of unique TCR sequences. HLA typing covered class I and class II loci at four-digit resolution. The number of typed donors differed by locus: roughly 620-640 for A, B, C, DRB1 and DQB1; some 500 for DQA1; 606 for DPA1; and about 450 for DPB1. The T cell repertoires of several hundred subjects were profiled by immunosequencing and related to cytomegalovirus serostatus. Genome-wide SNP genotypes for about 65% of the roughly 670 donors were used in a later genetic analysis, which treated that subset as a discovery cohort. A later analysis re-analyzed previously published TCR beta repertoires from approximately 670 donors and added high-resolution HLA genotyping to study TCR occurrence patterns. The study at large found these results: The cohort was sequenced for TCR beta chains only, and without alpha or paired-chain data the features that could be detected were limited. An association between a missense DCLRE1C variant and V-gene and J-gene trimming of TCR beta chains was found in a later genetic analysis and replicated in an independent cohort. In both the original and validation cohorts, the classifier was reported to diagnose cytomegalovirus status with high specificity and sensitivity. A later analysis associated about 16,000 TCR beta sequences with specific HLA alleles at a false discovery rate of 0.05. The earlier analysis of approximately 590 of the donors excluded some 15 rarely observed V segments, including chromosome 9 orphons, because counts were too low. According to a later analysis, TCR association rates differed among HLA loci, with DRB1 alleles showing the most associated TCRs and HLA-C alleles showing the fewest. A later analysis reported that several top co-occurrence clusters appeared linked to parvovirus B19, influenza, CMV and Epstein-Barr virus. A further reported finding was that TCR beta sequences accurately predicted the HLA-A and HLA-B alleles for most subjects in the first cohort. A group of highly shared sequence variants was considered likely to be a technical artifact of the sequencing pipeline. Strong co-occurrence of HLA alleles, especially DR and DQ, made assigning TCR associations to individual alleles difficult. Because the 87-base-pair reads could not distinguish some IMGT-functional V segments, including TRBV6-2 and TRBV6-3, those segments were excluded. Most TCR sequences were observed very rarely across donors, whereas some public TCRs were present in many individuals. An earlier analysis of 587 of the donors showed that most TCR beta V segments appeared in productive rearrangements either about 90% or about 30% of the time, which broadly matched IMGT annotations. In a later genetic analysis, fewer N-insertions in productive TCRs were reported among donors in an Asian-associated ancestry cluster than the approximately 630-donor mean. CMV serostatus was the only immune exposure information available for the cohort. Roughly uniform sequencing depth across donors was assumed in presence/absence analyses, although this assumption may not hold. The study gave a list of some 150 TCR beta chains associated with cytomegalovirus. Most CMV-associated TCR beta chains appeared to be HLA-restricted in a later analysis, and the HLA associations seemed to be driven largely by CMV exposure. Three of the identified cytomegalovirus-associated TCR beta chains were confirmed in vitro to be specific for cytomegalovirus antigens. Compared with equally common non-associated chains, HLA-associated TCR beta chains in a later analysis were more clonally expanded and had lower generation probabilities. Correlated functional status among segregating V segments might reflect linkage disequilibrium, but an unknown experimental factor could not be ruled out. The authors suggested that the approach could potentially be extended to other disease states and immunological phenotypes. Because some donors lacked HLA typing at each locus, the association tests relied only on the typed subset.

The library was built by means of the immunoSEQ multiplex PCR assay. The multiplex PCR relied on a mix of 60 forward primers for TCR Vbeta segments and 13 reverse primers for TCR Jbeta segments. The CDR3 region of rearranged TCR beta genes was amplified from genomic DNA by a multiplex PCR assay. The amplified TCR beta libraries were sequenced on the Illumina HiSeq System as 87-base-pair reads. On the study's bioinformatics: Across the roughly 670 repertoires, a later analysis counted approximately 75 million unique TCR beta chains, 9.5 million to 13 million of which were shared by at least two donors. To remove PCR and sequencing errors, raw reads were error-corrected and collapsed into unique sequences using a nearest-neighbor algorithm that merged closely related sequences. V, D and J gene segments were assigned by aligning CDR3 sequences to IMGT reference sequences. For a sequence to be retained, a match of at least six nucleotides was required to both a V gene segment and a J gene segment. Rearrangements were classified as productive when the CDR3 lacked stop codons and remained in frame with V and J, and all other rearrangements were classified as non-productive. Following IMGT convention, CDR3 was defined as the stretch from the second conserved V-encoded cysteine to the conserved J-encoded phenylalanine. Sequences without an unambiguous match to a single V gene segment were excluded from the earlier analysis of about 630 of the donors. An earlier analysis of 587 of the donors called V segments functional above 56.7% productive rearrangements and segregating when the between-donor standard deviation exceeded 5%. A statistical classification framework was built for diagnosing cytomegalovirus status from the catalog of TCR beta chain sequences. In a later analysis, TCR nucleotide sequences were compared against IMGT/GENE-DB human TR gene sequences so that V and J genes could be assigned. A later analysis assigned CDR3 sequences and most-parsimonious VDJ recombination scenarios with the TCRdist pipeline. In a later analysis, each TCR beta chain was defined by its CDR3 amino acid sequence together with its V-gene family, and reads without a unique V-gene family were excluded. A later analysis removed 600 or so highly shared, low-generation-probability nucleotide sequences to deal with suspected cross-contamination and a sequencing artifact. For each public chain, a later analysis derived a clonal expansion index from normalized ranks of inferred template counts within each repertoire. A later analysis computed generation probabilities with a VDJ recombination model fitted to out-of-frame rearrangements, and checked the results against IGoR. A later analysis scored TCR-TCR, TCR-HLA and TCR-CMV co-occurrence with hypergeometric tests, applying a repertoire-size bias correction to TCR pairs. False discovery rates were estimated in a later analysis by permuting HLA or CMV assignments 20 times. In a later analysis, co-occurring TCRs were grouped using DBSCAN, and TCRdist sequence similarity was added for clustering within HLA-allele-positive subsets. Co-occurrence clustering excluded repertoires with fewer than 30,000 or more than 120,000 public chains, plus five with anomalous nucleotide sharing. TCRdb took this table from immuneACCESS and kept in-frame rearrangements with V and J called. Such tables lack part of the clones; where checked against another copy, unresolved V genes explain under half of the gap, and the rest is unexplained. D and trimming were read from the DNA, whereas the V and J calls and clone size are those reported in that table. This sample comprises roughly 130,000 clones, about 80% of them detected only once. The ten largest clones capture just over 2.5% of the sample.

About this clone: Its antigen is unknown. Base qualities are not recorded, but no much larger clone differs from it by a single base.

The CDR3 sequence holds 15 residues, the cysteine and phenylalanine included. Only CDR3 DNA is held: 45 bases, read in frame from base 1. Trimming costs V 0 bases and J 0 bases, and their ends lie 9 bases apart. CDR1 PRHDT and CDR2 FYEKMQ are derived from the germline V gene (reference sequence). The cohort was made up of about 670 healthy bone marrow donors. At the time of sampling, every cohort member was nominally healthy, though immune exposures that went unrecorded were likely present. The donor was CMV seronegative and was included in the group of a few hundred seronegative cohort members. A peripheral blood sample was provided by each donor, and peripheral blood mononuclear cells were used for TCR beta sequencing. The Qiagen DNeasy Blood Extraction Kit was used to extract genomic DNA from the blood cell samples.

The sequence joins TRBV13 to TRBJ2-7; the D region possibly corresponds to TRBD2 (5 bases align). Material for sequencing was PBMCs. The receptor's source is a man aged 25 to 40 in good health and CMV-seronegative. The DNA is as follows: TGTGCCAGCAGCTTAGGAGGAGAGGGCTCCTACGAGCAGTACTTC. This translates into CASSLGGEGSYEQYF.